Shown below are 32 T cell receptor beta chains from a single sample sequenced in a study of CD8 T cells in ankylosing spondylitis. TCRdb analysed the 5' RACE reads with MiXCR anew, one entry per CDR3 protein. The data show around 180,000 distinct CDR3 sequences, approximately 12% seen once. The specimen sequenced was blood, either unsorted or a sorted T cell fraction (not recorded which). These receptors all stem from a female donor with ankylosing spondylitis or in good health (not recorded which).

In this sample, this clonotype turned up many times. This sequence joins TRBV12-3 or TRBV12-4 and TRBJ2-1; 9 positions agree with TRBD2. The CDR3 extends over 16 amino acids. V was pared by 5 bases and J by 8 bases, with 13 bases of the junction left unmatched. In DNA, the CDR3 is TGTGCCAGCAGTCCCCTAGGACTAGCGATTCCGGATGAGCAGTTCTTC. Its translation is CASSPLGLAIPDEQFF.

This clonotype occurred many times. This chain uses TRBV4-3 with TRBJ2-5; D gene ambiguous. The CDR3 covers 15 residues. Germline-derived CDR1 and CDR2 are LGHNA and YSLEER. V was trimmed by 2 bases and J by 1 base, leaving 11 bases between them. Here the CDR3 reads CASSQYWGTQETQYF. CDR3 DNA: TGCGCCAGCAGCCAATATTGGGGAACCCAAGAGACCCAGTACTTC.

In this sample, this clonotype turned up a few times. This chain joins TRBV27 and TRBJ1-2; 8 bases map to TRBD1. Germline V CDR1 and CDR2: MNHEY, SMNVEV (reference sequence). The CDR3 contains 16 residues. V lost 5 bases and J lost 4; bases outside the gene matches: 12. For the CDR3, the DNA is TGTGCCAGCAGTCCCGGACAGGGAAGAATGTCCTATGGCTACACCTTC. Protein: CASSPGQGRMSYGYTF.

CDR3: CSAGAGLGSTDTQYF. CDR3 in DNA: TGCAGTGCTGGGGCCGGACTAGGAAGCACAGATACGCAGTATTTT. The chain combines TRBV20-1 with TRBJ2-3; TRBD2 matches 7 bases. Germline V gives CDR1 DFQATT, CDR2 SNEGSKA (reference sequence). With 5 bases clipped from V and 0 bases from J, the junction kept 8 bases outside the gene matches. CDR3 length: 15 residues.

In this sample, this clonotype turned up many times. The chain carries TRBV29-1 and TRBJ2-3, with TRBD1 as a possible D gene (5 bases). Germline V gene lookup returns CDR1 SQVTM and CDR2 ANQGSEA. Trimming shortened V by 7 bases and J by 5 bases, and 16 bases separated the two germline ends. This CDR3 contains 13 residues. CDR3 region: CSAEGAAQDTQYF. The CDR3 region has the DNA TGCAGCGCCGAAGGGGCGGCCCAAGATACGCAGTATTTT.

The chain recombines TRBV7-2 with TRBJ2-7; the D gene is possibly TRBD2 (5 bases). Trimming left V 7 bases short and J 0 bases short, with 13 bases between. There are 14 residues in the CDR3. Germline V gives CDR1 SGHTA, CDR2 FQGNSA. CDR3 in amino acids: CASTPSGSSYEQYF. CDR3 sequence (DNA): TGTGCCAGCACCCCCAGCGGATCCTCCTACGAGCAGTACTTC.

This clonotype appeared a few times. This sequence joins TRBV7-2 and TRBJ2-7, with TRBD1 matching 7 bases. Germline V gene lookup returns CDR1 SGHTA and CDR2 FQGNSA. The CDR3 runs 15 residues. Trimming at V came to 3 bases and at J to 1 base, leaving 6 bases not matched to a gene. The CDR3 nucleotides read TGTGCCAGCAGCTTCGACAGGGATGGTTCCTACGAGCAGTACTTC. Translation: CASSFDRDGSYEQYF.

In its sample, this clonotype was seen many times. The chain joins TRBV5-1 to TRBJ2-5; D uncertain. V was trimmed by 2 bases and J by 2 bases, leaving 13 bases between them. The length of the CDR3 is 15 residues. CDR1 SGHRS and CDR2 YFSETQ come from the germline V gene. The CDR3 is CASSFGRELQETQYF. For the CDR3, the DNA is TGCGCCAGCAGCTTTGGACGCGAGCTTCAAGAGACCCAGTACTTC.

This clonotype was counted at least ten times. This chain joins TRBV5-1 and TRBJ2-1, with 9 bases aligning to TRBD2. CDR1 SGHRS and CDR2 YFSETQ come from the germline V gene. This CDR3 spans 16 amino acids. Trimming at V came to 5 bases and at J to 4 bases, leaving 10 bases not matched to a gene. The CDR3 DNA follows: TGCGCCAGCAGACCGACGGCTAGCGGGGCTTACAATGAGCAGTTCTTC. Residues: CASRPTASGAYNEQFF.

This clonotype was detected many times. The chain uses TRBV7-2 and TRBJ2-2; 9 nucleotides agree with TRBD1. CDR3 size: 15 residues. V was clipped by 5 bases and J by 3 bases; unmatched bases: 4. The germline gives CDR1 SGHTA, CDR2 FQGNSA. The CDR3 reads CASSLRQGDTGELFF. In DNA form, the CDR3 reads TGTGCCAGCAGCCTAAGACAGGGGGACACCGGGGAGCTGTTTTTT.

The V call is TRBV20-1, the J call TRBJ2-3; D is perhaps TRBD2 (6 bases). Germline V gives CDR1 DFQATT, CDR2 SNEGSKA (reference sequence). Between the trimmed V and J ends, which lost 2 bases and 5 bases, there was a span of 11 bases. The CDR3 extends over 13 amino acids. CDR3 sequence: CSARSVGGDTQYF. The CDR3 bases are TGCAGTGCTAGATCAGTGGGAGGAGATACGCAGTATTTT.

This clonotype was detected many times. V is TRBV5-1 and J is TRBJ2-5; 9 nucleotides align to TRBD1. The CDR3 is made up of 15 amino acids. In germline, CDR1 is SGHRS, CDR2 YFSETQ. V lost 4 bases and J lost 0; bases outside the gene matches: 4. Written as DNA, the CDR3 is TGCGCCAGCAGCAGGGGACAGGGATACCAAGAGACCCAGTACTTC. It codes for CASSRGQGYQETQYF.

This clonotype showed up just a few times. The chain combines TRBV20-1 with TRBJ2-7; TRBD2 agrees at 13 bases. In germline, CDR1 is DFQATT, CDR2 SNEGSKA (reference sequence). V shed 0 bases and J 7 bases; nucleotides not matched to a gene: 9. This CDR3 is 16 amino acids long. The CDR3 region has the DNA TGCAGTGCTAGAGATCCCGGGACTAGCGGGGATGGGGAGCAGTACTTC. Translation gives CSARDPGTSGDGEQYF.

This clonotype was counted many times. The chain links TRBV20-1 to TRBJ1-2; unclear D gene. Trimming pared 2 bases from V and 3 bases from J, leaving 7 bases between. This CDR3 is 12 amino acids long. Germline lookup yields CDR1 DFQATT and CDR2 SNEGSKA (reference sequence). The CDR3: CSARRADYGYTF. The CDR3 bases are TGCAGTGCTAGAAGGGCAGACTATGGCTACACCTTC.

This clonotype was observed a few times. The chain links TRBV3-1 to TRBJ1-1; D unclear. The CDR3 contains 15 residues. Trimming stripped 4 bases from V and 1 base from J, with 13 bases between. Germline V lookup: CDR1 LGHDT, CDR2 YNNKEL (reference sequence). For the CDR3, the DNA is TGTGCCAGCAGCCCCGCCCGAGTAAAGAACACTGAAGCTTTCTTT. Translation gives CASSPARVKNTEAFF.

This clonotype was counted ten times or more. The chain employs TRBV5-1 and TRBJ2-2; the match to TRBD1 covers 8 bases. Germline assignment: CDR1 SGHRS and CDR2 YFSETQ. The CDR3 extends over 16 amino acids. Trimming removed 0 bases from V and 3 bases from J; junction bases left unmatched: 4. The CDR3 loop reads CASSLVQGADTGELFF. CDR3 nucleotides: TGCGCCAGCAGCTTGGTCCAGGGGGCTGACACCGGGGAGCTGTTTTTT.

This clonotype was detected a few times. The rearrangement joins TRBV5-1 to TRBJ2-1, with 13 bases fitting TRBD2. Trimming at V came to 0 bases and at J to 5 bases, leaving 5 bases not matched to a gene. Germline CDR1 is SGHRS and CDR2 is YFSETQ. The CDR3 is 17 amino acids. CDR3 loop: CASSLATGTSGNNEQFF. Here the CDR3 DNA reads TGCGCCAGCAGCTTGGCAACCGGGACTAGCGGGAACAATGAGCAGTTCTTC.

This chain joins TRBV5-5 and TRBJ2-7; no definite D call. Germline CDR1 reads SGHKS; CDR2 reads YYEKEE (reference sequence). V lost 3 bases and J lost 5, with 9 bases in between. This CDR3 has 12 amino acids. CDR3 loop: CASSSRPDEQYF. DNA for the CDR3: TGTGCCAGCAGCTCTCGTCCGGACGAGCAGTACTTC.

This clonotype has at least ten counts. The chain couples TRBV4-1 to TRBJ1-4; D uncertain. This CDR3 contains 16 residues. CDR1 and CDR2 (germline): MGHRA, YSYEKL. Trimming took off 2 bases at V and 4 bases at J, with 14 bases between the two ends. CDR3 nucleotide sequence: TGCGCCAGCAGCCAATTGTTGAGGCGAAATAATGAAAAACTGTTTTTT. This translates into CASSQLLRRNNEKLFF.

The table lists this clonotype with many counts. The rearrangement links TRBV12-3 or TRBV12-4 to TRBJ1-1; D gene unclear. This CDR3 spans 14 amino acids. V lost 2 bases and J lost 7, with 14 bases in between. This CDR3 is CASSLITDGGEAFF. The CDR3 DNA reads TGTGCCAGCAGTTTAATTACGGACGGCGGTGAAGCTTTCTTT.

The chain carries TRBV7-9 and TRBJ2-7, with D possibly being TRBD1 (6 bases). The germline V and J ends were trimmed by 1 base and 7 bases, with 11 bases remaining between them. This CDR3 has 13 residues. Germline CDR1 and CDR2: SEHNR and FQNEAQ (reference sequence). The DNA for the CDR3 is TGTGCCAGCAGCTTAGTAAAGGGGGATGAGCAGTACTTC. This gives the protein CASSLVKGDEQYF.

Note on this clonotype: A junction end diverges from the germline sequence, so it may reflect a read error. This chain links TRBV3-1 with TRBJ2-1; a possible D gene is TRBD2 (5 bases). This CDR3 has 15 residues. The germline V gene encodes CDR1 LGHDT and CDR2 YNNKEL (reference sequence). This chain's CDR3 is CASSQERASYNERFF. As DNA, the CDR3 is TGTGCCAGCAGCCAAGAGCGGGCATCCTACAATGAGCGGTTCTTC.

This clonotype was recorded a few times. The rearrangement uses TRBV7-9 and TRBJ2-2; 11 bases map to TRBD1. Germline V gene sequence: CDR1 SEHNR, CDR2 FQNEAQ (reference sequence). The CDR3 sequence is 15 residues long. V lost 3 bases to trimming and J lost 9 bases; unmatched junction nucleotides: 6. This chain's CDR3 is CASSFGQGALRELFF. CDR3 DNA: TGTGCCAGCAGCTTCGGACAGGGGGCGTTGAGGGAGCTGTTTTTT.

This clonotype has a count of ten or more. The chain is built from TRBV6-1 and TRBJ2-1, with 7 bases matching TRBD1. The CDR3 extends over 16 amino acids. Unmatched junction bases numbered 12, after V lost 8 bases and J lost 2 bases. In germline, CDR1 is MNHNS, CDR2 SASEGT. This chain's CDR3 is CASQAVAGGTYNEQFF. CDR3 in DNA: TGTGCCAGCCAAGCAGTTGCAGGGGGTACCTACAATGAGCAGTTCTTC.

This clonotype came up many times. This chain uses TRBV20-1 with TRBJ2-4; perhaps TRBD2 as D (5 bases). The CDR3 has 15 residues. Trimming removed 6 bases from V and 2 bases from J, with 17 bases in between. The V gene's germline CDR1 is DFQATT and CDR2 SNEGSKA (reference sequence). The CDR3 region is CSALREGASKNIQYF. The CDR3 bases are TGCAGTGCCCTGAGGGAAGGCGCCTCCAAAAACATTCAGTACTTC.

This clonotype was found many times. CDR3 sequence: CASSVDGQGHSPLHF. DNA of the CDR3: TGTGCCAGCAGCGTAGACGGACAGGGTCACTCACCCCTCCACTTT. The rearrangement joins TRBV9 to TRBJ1-6, with 8 bases aligning to TRBD1. J lost 10 bases, V lost 0 bases, and 6 bases had no gene match. CDR1 SGDLS and CDR2 YYNGEE come from the germline V gene. The CDR3 runs to 15 residues.

This clonotype was detected many times. The rearrangement uses TRBV12-3 or TRBV12-4 and TRBJ1-6; no clear D gene. With 7 bases removed from V and 7 bases from J, the gap between germline ends came to 14 bases. This CDR3 comprises 14 residues. CDR3 protein: CASIPDGINSPLHF. CDR3 sequence (DNA): TGTGCCAGCATTCCGGACGGAATCAATTCACCCCTCCACTTT.

At least ten counts were recorded for this clonotype. The chain links TRBV12-3 or TRBV12-4 to TRBJ2-1, with 10 bases matching TRBD2. CDR3 length: 15 amino acids. The V and J ends lost 6 bases and 9 bases, in that order; junction bases with no gene match: 11. CDR3 nucleotides: TGTGCCAGCAGCCCCTTCGAGCGGGAGGGCCTTGAGCAGTTCTTC. Its translation: CASSPFEREGLEQFF.

This clonotype was observed at least ten times. This rearrangement joins TRBV7-8 to TRBJ1-4; D is unresolved. The germline V gene has CDR1 SGHVS and CDR2 FQNEAQ. The CDR3 loop spans 13 amino acids. V gave up 5 bases and J gave up 8 bases, with 12 bases separating them. DNA of the CDR3: TGTGCCAGCAGCCCCGGCCCGGGAGAAAAACTGTTTTTT. It specifies CASSPGPGEKLFF.

This chain joins TRBV5-1 and TRBJ2-6, with 7 bases lining up with TRBD2. The V gene's germline CDR1 is SGHRS and CDR2 YFSETQ. The J segment lost 0 bases and the V segment lost 2 bases, leaving 8 bases of the junction unmatched. The CDR3 runs to 18 residues. The CDR3 DNA follows: TGCGCCAGCAGCTTTGGCGGGAGTCCTCTCTCTGGGGCCAACGTCCTGACTTTC. This gives the protein CASSFGGSPLSGANVLTF.

There are many counts of this clonotype. This chain connects TRBV5-1 to TRBJ2-1, with 10 nucleotides matching TRBD1. V dropped 3 bases and J dropped 3; count of bases not matched to a gene: 9. CDR1 and CDR2 (germline): SGHRS, YFSETQ. This CDR3 is built from 17 residues. The CDR3 nucleotides read TGCGCCAGCAGCTCTATAGCCGGGACAGGGGTCTACAATGAGCAGTTCTTC. This gives the protein CASSSIAGTGVYNEQFF.

Note on this clonotype: This may arise from a read error, as a much more abundant clone is one base away. The chain couples TRBV6-2 or TRBV6-3 to TRBJ1-5, with a possible D match to TRBD1 (5 bases). The CDR3 consists of 15 residues. Germline values: CDR1 MNHEY, CDR2 SVGEGT. The CDR3 sequence: CTSSYWDLRSQPQHF. The CDR3 DNA is TGTACCAGCAGTTATTGGGACCTGAGAAGCCAGCCCCAGCATTTT.